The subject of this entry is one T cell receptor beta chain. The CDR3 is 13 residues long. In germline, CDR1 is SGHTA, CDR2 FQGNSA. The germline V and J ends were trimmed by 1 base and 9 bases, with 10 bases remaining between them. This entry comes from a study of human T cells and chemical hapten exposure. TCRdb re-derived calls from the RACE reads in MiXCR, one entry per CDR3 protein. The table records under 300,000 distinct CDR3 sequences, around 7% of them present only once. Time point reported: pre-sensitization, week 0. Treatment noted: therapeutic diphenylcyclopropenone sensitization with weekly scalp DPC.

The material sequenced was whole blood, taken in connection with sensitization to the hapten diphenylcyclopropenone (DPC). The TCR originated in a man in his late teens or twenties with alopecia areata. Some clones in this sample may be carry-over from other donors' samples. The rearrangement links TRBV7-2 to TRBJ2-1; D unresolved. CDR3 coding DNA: TGTGCCAGCAGCTTAGGTAGGTCCAGTGAGCAGTTCTTC. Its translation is CASSLGRSSEQFF.